This T cell receptor beta chain stems from a study of blood T cell repertoires in COVID-19. Study in general: The origin of the acute and convalescent COVID-19 samples was the United States, Italy and Spain. Sources were T cells, B-cell-depleted T cells, or PBMCs; the material itself was cDNA or gDNA.

Original analysis: Reference gene primer amplification yielded estimated nucleated cell counts. The data were produced by immunoSEQ multiplex PCR, yet TCRdb's version contains in-frame clones alone and is incomplete. D and trimming were read from the DNA, whereas the V and J calls and clone size are those reported in that table. This table holds 100,000 to 150,000 clones, 60% to 85% found once. This clone is classed as medium-sized. The ends were cut back, 0 bases at V and 8 bases at J, with 19 bases in the middle. Looked up from germline, CDR1 is MGHRA and CDR2 is YSYEKL. This CDR3 is built from 16 residues.

The genes are TRBV4-1 and TRBJ1-2; D is unresolved. The TCR comes from a human donor with acute or convalescent COVID-19. The donor label of this sample is uncertain. The sample was peripheral blood. The CDR3 bases are TGCGCCAGCAGCCAAGACACCCCGCGGCCCTATTCGGGCTACACCTTC. This translates into CASSQDTPRPYSGYTF.